Shown below are 15 T cell receptor beta chains from a single sample sequenced in a study of blood T cells in healthy people across ages. A second PCR, run for about 7 to 11 cycles, used a sample-barcoded 5' primer plus a J-beta primer mix. From the 5' RACE reads, TCRdb called clonotypes with MiXCR, one entry per CDR3 protein. The table includes roughly 560,000 distinct CDR3 sequences, about 25% detected once. These records were also assigned to another study, of T cells of mothers and their children.

The sample comprised blood. These receptors were obtained from a boy aged 10-17 years in good health.

This clonotype was seen many times. The chain links TRBV7-3 to TRBJ2-2; D possibly uses TRBD1 or TRBD2 (6 bases each). The CDR3 has 14 residues. V lost 5 bases and J 5 bases, leaving 12 bases between the germline ends. Germline V gene sequence: CDR1 SGHTA, CDR2 FQGTGA. CDR3 region: CASSPIGGTGELFF. CDR3 DNA: TGTGCCAGCAGCCCCATAGGGGGGACCGGGGAGCTGTTTTTT.

The J gene is TRBJ2-4, the V gene TRBV6-6, with D hard to call. V was shortened by 10 bases and J by 0 bases, with 13 bases between the two germline ends. From germline, CDR1 is MNHNY and CDR2 SVGAGI (reference sequence). The CDR3 is 14 residues long. The CDR3 DNA follows: TGTGCCACTGGTGGGGTCGAAGCCAAAAACATTCAGTACTTC. Protein sequence: CATGGVEAKNIQYF.

This clonotype was observed a few times. This rearrangement joins TRBV7-8 to TRBJ2-5; D is undetermined. The length of the CDR3 is 15 residues. CDR1 is SGHVS, CDR2 FQNEAQ, per germline. Trimming pared 3 bases from V and 6 bases from J, leaving 17 bases between. CDR3 sequence: CASSLALKEPKTQYF. CDR3 bases: TGTGCCAGCAGCTTGGCTCTCAAGGAACCAAAGACCCAGTACTTC.

The rearrangement joins TRBV20-1 to TRBJ1-2, with D perhaps matching TRBD1 (6 bases). The length of the CDR3 is 15 residues. CDR1 and CDR2 from the germline V gene are DFQATT and SNEGSKA (reference sequence). V was clipped by 1 base and J by 0 bases, with 12 bases between them. CDR3 nucleotide sequence: TGCAGTGCTAGAGCCAGGGACAACCCTAACTATGGCTACACCTTC. Its protein is CSARARDNPNYGYTF.

This clonotype was seen a handful of times. V and J are TRBV20-1 and TRBJ2-5; 11 nucleotides agree with TRBD2. The V gene's germline CDR1 is DFQATT and CDR2 SNEGSKA (reference sequence). The CDR3 is made up of 14 amino acids. With V trimmed by 2 bases and J by 5 bases, 4 bases remained unmatched. CDR3 sequence (DNA): TGCAGTGCTAGACCCTCTAGCGGGAGGGAGACCCAGTACTTC. Amino acids: CSARPSSGRETQYF.

About this clonotype: A read error may explain this, as a much larger clone is one base away. The chain joins TRBV28 to TRBJ1-5, with D maybe TRBD1 (6 bases). Per the germline V gene, CDR1 is MDHEN and CDR2 is SYDVKM. The CDR3 length is 15 residues. V lost 4 bases to trimming and J lost 2 bases, with 12 bases between them. The CDR3 bases are TGTGCCAGCAGTTACAGGGAAAGGGGCAATCAGCCCCAGCATTTT. It is translated as CASSYRERGNQPQHF.

This clonotype occurred many times. The rearrangement uses TRBV5-5 and TRBJ1-2, with D uncertain. Germline V gene sequence: CDR1 SGHKS, CDR2 YYEKEE (reference sequence). The CDR3 totals 14 residues. The germline V and J ends were trimmed by 0 bases and 2 bases, with 8 bases remaining between them. CDR3 DNA sequence: TGTGCCAGCAGCTTGGGCCAGGTCAACTATGGCTACACCTTC. Translated, it gives CASSLGQVNYGYTF. Based on the CDR3 plus reference TRBV5-5 and TRBJ1-2, the full variable domain is DAGVTQSPTHLIKTRGQQVTLRCSPISGHKSVSWYQQVLGQGPQFIFQYYEKEERGRGNFPDRFSARQFPNYSSELNVNALLLGDSALYLCASSLGQVNYGYTFGSGTRLTVV.

This clonotype was counted only a few times. This sequence joins TRBV29-1 and TRBJ2-5; a possible D gene is TRBD1 (5 bases). Germline V gene lookup returns CDR1 SQVTM and CDR2 ANQGSEA. Trimming shortened V by 5 bases and J by 3 bases, and 19 bases separated the two germline ends. This CDR3 has 15 residues. DNA for the CDR3: TGCAGCGTTAAAGGGGTCGGCGGCCTCAAAGAGACCCAGTACTTC. It specifies CSVKGVGGLKETQYF.

This clonotype was seen only a few times. One junction end disagrees with the germline gene, perhaps due to a read error. The chain recombines TRBV7-9 with TRBJ2-4, with 10 bases lining up with TRBD1. The germline V gene encodes CDR1 SEHNR and CDR2 FQNEAQ (reference sequence). The CDR3 extends over 12 amino acids. The chain's CDR3 is CASSKPGTGVLF. CDR3 coding DNA: TGTGCCAGCAGCAAACCCGGGACAGGGGTCCTCTTC.

The CDR3 nucleotides are TGTGCCAGTGGCCCTAACGTTGGACCCCTCCACTTT. Amino acid sequence: CASGPNVGPLHF. The chain carries TRBV6-5 and TRBJ1-6, with D unresolved. The CDR3 length is 12 residues. Germline values: CDR1 MNHEY, CDR2 SVGAGI. The germline V and J ends were trimmed by 9 bases and 12 bases, with 15 bases remaining between them.

This clonotype was picked up many times. V and J are TRBV5-6 and TRBJ2-5; 8 nucleotides match TRBD1. V shed 4 bases and J 0 bases; nucleotides not matched to a gene: 5. The CDR3 is made up of 15 amino acids. Germline V lookup: CDR1 SGHDT, CDR2 YYEEEE. The CDR3, as DNA: TGTGCCAGCAGCCCGACAGGGGACAACCAAGAGACCCAGTACTTC. Translation: CASSPTGDNQETQYF.

The chain uses TRBV20-1 and TRBJ1-4; D possibly corresponds to TRBD1 (6 bases). The V end was cut by 0 bases, the J end by 5 bases, with 13 bases between. This CDR3 is 15 amino acids long. Germline CDR1 reads DFQATT; CDR2 reads SNEGSKA (reference sequence). In nucleotides, the CDR3 is TGCAGTGCTAGAGATATGAGGGGGAGGAATGAAAAACTGTTTTTT. It codes for CSARDMRGRNEKLFF.

This clonotype was seen a few times. This sequence joins TRBV7-2 and TRBJ1-4, with a weak D call TRBD1 (5 bases). V was trimmed by 5 bases and J by 7 bases, leaving 17 bases between them. The CDR3 consists of 15 residues. Germline CDR1 is SGHTA and CDR2 is FQGNSA. The CDR3 loop reads CASSRGRGGLEKLFF. The CDR3 DNA reads TGTGCCAGCAGCAGGGGACGGGGTGGCCTTGAAAAACTGTTTTTT.

The sample holds a few counts of this clonotype. The chain is built from TRBV7-3 and TRBJ2-3; D is possibly TRBD2 (6 bases). This CDR3 has 14 amino acids. Trimming stripped 4 bases from V and 1 base from J, with 9 bases between. In germline, CDR1 is SGHTA, CDR2 FQGTGA. CDR3 DNA sequence: TGTGCCAGCAGCTGGGCTAGCGGCACAGATACGCAGTATTTT. Its protein is CASSWASGTDTQYF.

This clonotype was picked up a small number of times. The rearrangement links TRBV20-1 to TRBJ2-4, with D possibly being TRBD2 (6 bases). Looked up from germline, CDR1 is DFQATT and CDR2 is SNEGSKA (reference sequence). The V gene lost 1 base and the J gene lost 5 bases, with 12 bases spanning the gap. This CDR3 region has 14 residues. CDR3 DNA sequence: TGCAGTGCTAGAGTCCCGGGACTTCAAAACATTCAGTACTTC. This translates into CSARVPGLQNIQYF.